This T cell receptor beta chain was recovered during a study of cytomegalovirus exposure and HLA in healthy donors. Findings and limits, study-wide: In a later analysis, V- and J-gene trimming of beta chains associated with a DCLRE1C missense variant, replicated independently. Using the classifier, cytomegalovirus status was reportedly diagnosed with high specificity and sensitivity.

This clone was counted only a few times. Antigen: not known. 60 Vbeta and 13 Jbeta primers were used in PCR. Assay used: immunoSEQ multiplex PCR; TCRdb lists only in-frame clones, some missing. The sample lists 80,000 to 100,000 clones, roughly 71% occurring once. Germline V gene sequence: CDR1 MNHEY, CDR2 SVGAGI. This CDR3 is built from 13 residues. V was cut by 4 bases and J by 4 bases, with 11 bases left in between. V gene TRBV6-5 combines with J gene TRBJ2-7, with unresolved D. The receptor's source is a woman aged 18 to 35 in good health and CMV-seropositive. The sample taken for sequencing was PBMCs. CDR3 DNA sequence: TGTGCCAGCAGTTTAGGTATCGGGTACGAGCAGTACTTC. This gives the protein CASSLGIGYEQYF.